Sequencing of this T cell receptor (beta chain) was carried out in a study of cytomegalovirus exposure and HLA in healthy donors. For the study at large: An earlier analysis identified approximately 120 million unique TCR beta sequences in 170 million or so T cells.

In the PCR, 60 Vbeta and 13 Jbeta primers were used. The assay was immunoSEQ multiplex PCR, and TCRdb's table has in-frame clones only and misses some. Seen here are about 95,000 clones, about two thirds observed once, and the top ten hold under 8.5%. Concerning this clone: Its antigen remains unidentified.

Unmatched junction bases numbered 5, after V lost 4 bases and J lost 3 bases. The CDR3 is 15 residues long. The germline gives CDR1 KGHSH, CDR2 LQKENI. Study-wide results and caveats: In a later analysis, TCR beta V- and J-gene trimming showed a link to a missense DCLRE1C variant. Among TCR beta chains of equal frequency, HLA-associated ones were more clonally expanded in a later analysis. Within an earlier analysis, most TCR beta V segments proved productive either about 87% or about 30% of the time.

The material sequenced was PBMCs. V usage is TRBV18 and J usage is TRBJ2-3; 9 bases align to TRBD1. The sequence derives from a man aged 55 to 70 in good health and CMV-seronegative. In DNA, the CDR3 is TGTGCCAGCTCACTGCGACAGGGGGAGACAGATACGCAGTATTTT. As protein: CASSLRQGETDTQYF.